This T cell receptor (beta chain) was sequenced in a study of tumor-infiltrating lymphocytes in primary liver carcinoma. Study-level background: The cohort included men and women aged 30 to 69 years. Findings and limits, study-wide: Detection in all five tumor regions applied to only about 7.5-25% of top clones.

This clonotype was counted at least ten times. Antigen specificity is unknown. Starting from approximately 0.45 ug of total RNA, TCR beta cDNA was produced with a primer in the constant region. Three rounds of nested multiplex PCR with slightly modified ARM-PCR produced TCR beta libraries. Via MiXCR, TCRdb re-called the multiplex PCR reads, giving one row per CDR3 protein. The table records fewer than 70,000 distinct CDR3 sequences, roughly 70% of them present only once. Unsorted bulk tissue (roughly 17-32 mg) underwent RNA and DNA co-extraction. The patients carried chronic HBV infection and had received no treatment. Per tumor, sampling covered five separate regions. The receptor was isolated from a middle-aged man with primary liver carcinoma and hepatitis B virus infection. The sequenced sample consisted of liver tumor tissue from sampling region 2. Subset of the sample: tumor region T2, inferior pole.

The CDR3 loop reads CASTPASGIYNEQFF. The CDR3 bases are TGTGCCAGCACCCCTGCTAGCGGGATCTACAATGAGCAGTTCTTC. The gene calls are TRBV28 and TRBJ2-1; the match to TRBD2 covers 9 bases. CDR1 MDHEN and CDR2 SYDVKM come from the germline V gene. The CDR3 totals 15 residues. J gave up 3 bases and V 7 bases, and 7 bases lay outside the gene matches.